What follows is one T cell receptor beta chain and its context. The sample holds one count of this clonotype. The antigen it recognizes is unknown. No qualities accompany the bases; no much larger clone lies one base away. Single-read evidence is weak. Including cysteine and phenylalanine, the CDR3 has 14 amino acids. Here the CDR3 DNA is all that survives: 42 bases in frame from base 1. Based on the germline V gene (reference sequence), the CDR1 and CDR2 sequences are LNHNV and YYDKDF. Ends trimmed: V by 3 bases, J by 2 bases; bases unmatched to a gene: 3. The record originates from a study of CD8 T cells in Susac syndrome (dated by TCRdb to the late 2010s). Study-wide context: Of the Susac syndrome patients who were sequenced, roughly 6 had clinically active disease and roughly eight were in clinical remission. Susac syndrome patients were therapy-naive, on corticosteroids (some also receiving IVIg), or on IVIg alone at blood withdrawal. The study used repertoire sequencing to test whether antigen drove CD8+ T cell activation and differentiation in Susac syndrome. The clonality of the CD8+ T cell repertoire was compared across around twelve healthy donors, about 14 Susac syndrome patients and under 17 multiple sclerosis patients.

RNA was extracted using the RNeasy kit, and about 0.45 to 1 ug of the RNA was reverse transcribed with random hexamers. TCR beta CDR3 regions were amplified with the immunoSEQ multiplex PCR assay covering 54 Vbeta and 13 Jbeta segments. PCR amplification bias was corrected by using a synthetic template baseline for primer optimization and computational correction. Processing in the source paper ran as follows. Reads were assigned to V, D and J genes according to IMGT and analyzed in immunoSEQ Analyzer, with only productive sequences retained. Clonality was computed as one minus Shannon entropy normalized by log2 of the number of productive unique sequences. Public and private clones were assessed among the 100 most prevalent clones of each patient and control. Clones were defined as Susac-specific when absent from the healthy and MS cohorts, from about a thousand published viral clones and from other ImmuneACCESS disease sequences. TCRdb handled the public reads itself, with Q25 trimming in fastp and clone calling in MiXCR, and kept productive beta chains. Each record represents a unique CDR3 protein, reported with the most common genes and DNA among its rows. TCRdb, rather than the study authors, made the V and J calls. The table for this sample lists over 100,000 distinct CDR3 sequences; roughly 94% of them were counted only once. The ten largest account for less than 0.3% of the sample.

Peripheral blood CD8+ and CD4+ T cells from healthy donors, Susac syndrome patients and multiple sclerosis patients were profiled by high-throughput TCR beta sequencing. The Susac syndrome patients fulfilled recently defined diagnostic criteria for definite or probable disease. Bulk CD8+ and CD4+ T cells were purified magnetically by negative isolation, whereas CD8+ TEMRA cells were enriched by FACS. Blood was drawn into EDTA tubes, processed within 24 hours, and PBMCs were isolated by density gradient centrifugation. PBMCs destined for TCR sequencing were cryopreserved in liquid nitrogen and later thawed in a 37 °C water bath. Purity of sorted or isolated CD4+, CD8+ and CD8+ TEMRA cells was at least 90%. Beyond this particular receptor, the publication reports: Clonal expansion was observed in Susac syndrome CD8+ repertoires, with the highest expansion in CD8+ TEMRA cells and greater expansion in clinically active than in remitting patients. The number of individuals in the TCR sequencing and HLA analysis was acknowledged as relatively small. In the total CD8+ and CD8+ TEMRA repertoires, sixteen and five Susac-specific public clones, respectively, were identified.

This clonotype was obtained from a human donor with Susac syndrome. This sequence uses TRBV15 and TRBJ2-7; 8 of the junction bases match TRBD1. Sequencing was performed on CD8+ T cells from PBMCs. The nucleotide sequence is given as TGTGCCACCAGCAGCCTCAGGGGGCCCTACGAGCAGTACTTC. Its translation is CATSSLRGPYEQYF.